One and the same sample provided the 22 T cell receptor beta chains below, sequenced in a study of cytomegalovirus exposure and HLA in healthy donors. 13 Jbeta primers and 60 Vbeta primers were used for the PCR. Repertoires were generated with immunoSEQ multiplex PCR, while TCRdb's copy carries only in-frame clones and drops some. The profile covers 150,000 to 160,000 clones, with about 76% appearing a single time and 7.7% taken by the ten largest. Sequencing used PBMCs. Receptors originate from a young man in good health and CMV-seropositive.

The chain carries TRBV9 and TRBJ1-5; D ambiguous. Trimming took 0 bases from V and 6 from J, leaving 10 bases between them. Germline-derived CDR1 and CDR2 are SGDLS and YYNGEE. This CDR3 spans 14 amino acids. As DNA, the CDR3 is TGTGCCAGCAGCGTAGGAGGAGGGATTCAGCCCCAGCATTTT. The encoded protein is CASSVGGGIQPQHF.

The chain couples TRBV23-1 to TRBJ1-1; TRBD1 matches 8 bases. TRBV23-1 has ORF status, its function being uncertain. The CDR3 length is 14 residues. The V segment lost 4 bases and the J segment 0 bases; nucleotides outside the gene matches: 1. The CDR3 loop is CASSPRGLNTEAFF. The CDR3 bases are TGCGCCAGCAGTCCCAGGGGGCTGAACACTGAAGCTTTCTTT.

V and J are TRBV19 and TRBJ1-6; possible D gene TRBD1, 5 bases. Trimming cost V 7 bases and J 3 bases, with 7 bases left between them. This CDR3 has 13 residues. Germline V gene sequence: CDR1 LNHDA, CDR2 SQIVND (reference sequence). The chain's CDR3 is CASTDSYNSPLHF. The CDR3 nucleotides are TGTGCCAGTACTGACAGCTATAATTCACCCCTCCACTTT. The full variable domain, rest sourced from reference TRBV19 and TRBJ1-6, is DGGITQSPKYLFRKEGQNVTLSCEQNLNHDAMYWYRQDPGQGLRLIYYSQIVNDFQKGDIAEGYSVSREKKESFPLTVTSAQKNPTAFYLCASTDSYNSPLHFGNGTRLTVT.

The V call is TRBV28, the J call TRBJ1-3, with D hard to call. The CDR3 is made up of 14 amino acids. V lost 1 base, J lost 1 base, and 5 bases lay in between. CDR1 is MDHEN, CDR2 SYDVKM, per germline. The CDR3 DNA sequence: TGTGCCAGCAGTTTATCAGGTTCTGGAAACACCATATATTTT. It encodes CASSLSGSGNTIYF. Variable domain in full (rest from reference TRBV28 and TRBJ1-3): DVKVTQSSRYLVKRTGEKVFLECVQDMDHENMFWYRQDPGLGLRLIYFSYDVKMKEKGDIPEGYSVSREKKERFSLILESASTNQTSMYLCASSLSGSGNTIYFGEGSWLTVV.

The CDR3 protein is CAISDVWGGKLFSTDTQYF. The CDR3 nucleotides are TGTGCCATCAGTGACGTGTGGGGAGGCAAGCTATTTAGCACAGATACGCAGTATTTT. The chain carries TRBV10-3 and TRBJ2-3; possibly TRBD2 for D (6 bases). Germline V CDR1 and CDR2: ENHRY, SYGVKD. CDR3 size: 19 residues. The V gene lost 3 bases and the J gene lost 0 bases, with 22 bases spanning the gap.

The CDR3 loop is CASSPSAGLNQPQHF. DNA for the CDR3: TGTGCCAGCTCACCATCGGCAGGACTCAATCAGCCCCAGCATTTT. The rearrangement joins TRBV18 to TRBJ1-5; D gene uncertain. The germline CDR1 and CDR2 sequences are KGHSH and LQKENI. The CDR3 runs 15 residues. V lost 2 bases and J lost 3, with 11 bases in between.

This clone showed up just once. V usage is TRBV4-1 and J usage is TRBJ1-5; 9 nucleotides line up with TRBD1. Germline values: CDR1 MGHRA, CDR2 YSYEKL. Trimming took 1 base from V and 7 from J; bases not matched to a gene: 2. The CDR3 contains 14 residues. The CDR3 loop reads CASSQVGQGQPQHF. The CDR3 region has the DNA TGCGCCAGCAGCCAAGTGGGACAGGGACAGCCCCAGCATTTT.

The chain links TRBV13 to TRBJ2-1, with a tentative D call TRBD2 (6 bases). Trimming removed 1 base from V and 7 bases from J, with 14 bases in between. Germline V gives CDR1 PRHDT, CDR2 FYEKMQ (reference sequence). This CDR3 is 15 amino acids long. For the CDR3, the DNA is TGTGCCAGCAGCTTAGCACTGGGGGGAGGTAATGAGCAGTTCTTC. The encoded protein is CASSLALGGGNEQFF.

The J gene is TRBJ2-7, the V gene TRBV14; D perhaps matches TRBD1 (5 bases). From germline, CDR1 is SGHDN and CDR2 FVKESK. V was pared by 4 bases and J by 2 bases, with 18 bases between. This CDR3 comprises 16 residues. The CDR3: CASSRFGRTDTYEQYF. Here the CDR3 DNA reads TGTGCCAGCAGCCGGTTTGGAAGGACGGACACCTACGAGCAGTACTTC.

The chain carries TRBV7-9 and TRBJ1-5; the D is unclear. The CDR3 sequence is 15 residues long. CDR1 and CDR2 from the germline V gene are SEHNR and FQNEAQ (reference sequence). Trimming stripped 0 bases from V and 7 bases from J, with 13 bases between. As DNA, the CDR3 is TGTGCCAGCAGCTTAGCGCCAACAGCGGGGCAGCCCCAGCATTTT. Encoded protein: CASSLAPTAGQPQHF. Combining the CDR3 with reference TRBV7-9 and TRBJ1-5 gives the whole variable domain DTGVSQNPRHKITKRGQNVTFRCDPISEHNRLYWYRQTLGQGPEFLTYFQNEAQLEKSRLLSDRFSAERPKGSFSTLEIQRTEQGDSAMYLCASSLAPTAGQPQHFGDGTRLSIL.

This clone was detected once. The genes are TRBV5-6 and TRBJ2-1; 7 positions match TRBD2. From germline, CDR1 is SGHDT and CDR2 YYEEEE. The CDR3 has 14 residues. V gave up 4 bases and J gave up 2 bases; unmatched junction bases: 3. The CDR3 bases are TGTGCCAGCAGCCGGGGGGACCCCTACAATGAGCAGTTCTTC. Translated: CASSRGDPYNEQFF.

This clone was seen once. The rearrangement joins TRBV11-2 to TRBJ1-1; TRBD1 matches 9 bases. Trimming cost V 5 bases and J 5 bases; bases outside gene matches: 6. The CDR3 sequence is 14 residues long. Germline V gene data show CDR1 as SGHAT and CDR2 as FQNNGV. The CDR3 reads CASSLGQGRTEAFF. The CDR3 DNA reads TGTGCCAGCAGCCTAGGACAGGGGAGGACTGAAGCTTTCTTT.

The J gene is TRBJ2-3, the V gene TRBV12-5; tentatively, D is TRBD2 (5 bases). The V end lost 4 bases, the J end lost 3 bases, and 17 bases lay between the germline ends. The CDR3 is 16 amino acids. The V gene's germline CDR1 is LGHNT and CDR2 FRNRAP. CDR3 DNA sequence: TGTGCTAGTGGTTCCCGGACTTTGTCGTCGACAGATACGCAGTATTTT. Translating gives CASGSRTLSSTDTQYF.

The chain uses TRBV6-1 and TRBJ2-5; a weak D match, TRBD1 (6 bases). The closer fit of TRBJ2-7 to the DNA end suggests the J call may be wrong. CDR1 and CDR2 from the germline V gene are MNHNS and SASEGT. CDR3 length: 13 residues. Here the CDR3 reads CASIRGIGYEQYF. The DNA for the CDR3 is TGTGCCAGCATTAGGGGGATTGGATACGAGCAGTACTTC.

This rearrangement joins TRBV19 to TRBJ1-5; tentatively, D is TRBD1 (6 bases). V gave up 7 bases and J gave up 4 bases, with 23 bases separating them. The CDR3 sequence is 17 residues long. Germline V gives CDR1 LNHDA, CDR2 SQIVND (reference sequence). The CDR3 coding sequence is TGTGCCAGTACAGGGAGCCAACGGACAGCCCTTAATCAGCCCCAGCATTTT. Protein: CASTGSQRTALNQPQHF.

The CDR3 loop reads CASSKLAGTQQYF. The DNA of the CDR3 is TGTGCCAGCAGTAAACTAGCGGGAACCCAGCAGTACTTC. The V gene is TRBV28, the J gene TRBJ2-7; 10 bases align to TRBD2. CDR1 and CDR2 from the germline V gene are MDHEN and SYDVKM. CDR3 length: 13 amino acids. The V segment lost 5 bases and the J segment 8 bases; nucleotides outside the gene matches: 6. The entire variable domain, with the rest obtained from reference TRBV28 and TRBJ2-7, is as follows: DVKVTQSSRYLVKRTGEKVFLECVQDMDHENMFWYRQDPGLGLRLIYFSYDVKMKEKGDIPEGYSVSREKKERFSLILESASTNQTSMYLCASSKLAGTQQYFGPGTRLTVT.

CDR3 amino acids: CASSETSGYTGELFF. The DNA for the CDR3 is TGTGCCAGCAGCGAGACTAGCGGGTACACCGGGGAGCTGTTTTTT. The chain carries TRBV6-5 and TRBJ2-2, with 10 bases fitting TRBD2. CDR1 and CDR2 (germline): MNHEY, SVGAGI. The V gene end was trimmed by 6 bases and the J gene end by 3 bases; junction bases not matched to a gene: 4. The CDR3 is 15 amino acids.

The chain uses TRBV9 and TRBJ2-7; maybe TRBD2 (5 bases). CDR3 length equals 14 residues. V was clipped by 2 bases and J by 2 bases, with 11 bases between them. Germline-derived CDR1 and CDR2 are SGDLS and YYNGEE. CDR3 loop: CASSVGMQTYEQYF. As DNA, the CDR3 is TGTGCCAGCAGCGTCGGGATGCAGACCTACGAGCAGTACTTC.

The chain uses TRBV11-2 and TRBJ2-7, with 7 bases lining up with TRBD2. This CDR3 region has 14 residues. Germline CDR1 is SGHAT and CDR2 is FQNNGV. V gave up 7 bases and J gave up 2 bases; unmatched junction bases: 8. The CDR3 DNA reads as TGTGCCAGCACCCCATTGAGCGGGGCCTACGAGCAGTACTTC. This encodes CASTPLSGAYEQYF.

Concerning this clone itself: The limits of the CDR3 on the DNA are not certain, so only TCRdb's listed CDR3 is given. The V gene is TRBV1, the J gene TRBJ1-5; the listed D gene, TRBD1, was not tested against the DNA. TRBV1 is tagged as a pseudogene. 16 amino acids form the CDR3, both terminal residues included. CDR3 residues: CTSSQPVGTGNQPQHF.

This sequence joins TRBV4-2 and TRBJ1-5, with D possibly matching TRBD1 (6 bases). The CDR3 runs 17 residues. V was pared by 0 bases and J by 7 bases, with 19 bases between. CDR1 and CDR2 from the germline V gene are LGHNA and YNFKEQ. The CDR3 DNA is TGTGCCAGCAGCCAAGATGCACCCCGGGGGGCAGGGCAGCCCCAGCATTTT. It encodes CASSQDAPRGAGQPQHF.

The chain carries TRBV5-1 and TRBJ2-7; TRBD1 agrees at 8 bases. J lost 4 bases, V lost 3 bases, and 6 bases had no gene match. CDR1 is SGHRS and CDR2 is YFSETQ in the germline V gene. The CDR3 length is 14 residues. The CDR3 region has the DNA TGCGCCAGCAGCTACGGGACAGGTTCATACGAGCAGTACTTC. This translates into CASSYGTGSYEQYF. Complete variable domain (other parts from reference TRBV5-1 and TRBJ2-7): KAGVTQTPRYLIKTRGQQVTLSCSPISGHRSVSWYQQTPGQGLQFLFEYFSETQRNKGNFPGRFSGRQFSNSRSEMNVSTLELGDSALYLCASSYGTGSYEQYFGPGTRLTVT.